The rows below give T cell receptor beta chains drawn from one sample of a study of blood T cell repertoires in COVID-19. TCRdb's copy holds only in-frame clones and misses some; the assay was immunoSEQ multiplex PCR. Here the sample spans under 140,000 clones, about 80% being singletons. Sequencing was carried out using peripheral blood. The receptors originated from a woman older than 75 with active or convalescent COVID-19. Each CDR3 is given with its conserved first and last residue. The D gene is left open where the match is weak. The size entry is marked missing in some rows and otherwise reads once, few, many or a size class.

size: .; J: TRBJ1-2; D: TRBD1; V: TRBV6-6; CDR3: CASRTGEDYGYTF; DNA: TGTGCCAGCAGGACAGGGGAGGACTATGGCTACACCTTC
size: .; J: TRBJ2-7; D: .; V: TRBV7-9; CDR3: CASSRTDSSYEQYF; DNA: TGTGCCAGCAGCCGGACGGACAGCTCCTACGAGCAGTACTTC
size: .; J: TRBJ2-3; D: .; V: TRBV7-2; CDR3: CASSFGGPPTDTQYF; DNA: TGTGCCAGCAGCTTCGGCGGCCCCCCGACAGATACGCAGTATTTT
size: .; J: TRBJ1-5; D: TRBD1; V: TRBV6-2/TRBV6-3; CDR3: CASSFDRGFSNQPQHF; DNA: TGTGCCAGCAGTTTCGACAGGGGTTTCAGCAATCAGCCCCAGCATTTT
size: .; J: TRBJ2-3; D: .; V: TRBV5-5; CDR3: CASSPTLATSTDTQYF; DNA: TGTGCCAGCAGCCCCACCCTAGCGACTAGCACAGATACGCAGTATTTT
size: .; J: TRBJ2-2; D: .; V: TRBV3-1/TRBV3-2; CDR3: CASSPRYTRTGELFF; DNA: TGTGCCAGCAGTCCCAGGTATACCCGGACCGGGGAGCTGTTTTTT
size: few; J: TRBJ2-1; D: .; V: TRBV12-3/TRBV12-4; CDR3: CASSLAYYNEQFF; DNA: TGTGCCAGCAGTTTAGCATACTACAATGAGCAGTTCTTC
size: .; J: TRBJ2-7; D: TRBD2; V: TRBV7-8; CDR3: CASSLVVAGAAYEQYF; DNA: TGTGCCAGCAGCTTAGTTGTGGCGGGAGCTGCCTACGAGCAGTACTTC
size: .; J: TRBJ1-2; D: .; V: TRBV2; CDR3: CAHGGGANYGYTF; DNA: TGTGCCCATGGGGGCGGAGCTAACTATGGCTACACCTTC
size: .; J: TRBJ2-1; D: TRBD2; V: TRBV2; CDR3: CASSVERELYNEQFF; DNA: TGTGCCAGCAGTGTCGAGCGGGAGCTCTACAATGAGCAGTTCTTC
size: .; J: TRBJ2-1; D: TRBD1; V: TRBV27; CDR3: CASSPLGQGSYNEQFF; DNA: TGTGCCAGCAGTCCACTCGGACAGGGATCCTACAATGAGCAGTTCTTC
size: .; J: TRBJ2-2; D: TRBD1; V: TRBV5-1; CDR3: CASSSLPGQGNTGELFF; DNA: TGCGCCAGCAGCTCGCTTCCGGGACAGGGGAACACCGGGGAGCTGTTTTTT
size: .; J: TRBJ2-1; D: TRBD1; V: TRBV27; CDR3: CASSPFPGQGLNEQFF; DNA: TGTGCCAGCAGTCCATTCCCGGGACAGGGATTGAATGAGCAGTTCTTC
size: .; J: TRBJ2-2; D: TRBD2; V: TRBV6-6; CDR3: CASSSLGLSNTGELFF; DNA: TGTGCCAGCAGTTCCTTGGGACTATCGAACACCGGGGAGCTGTTTTTT
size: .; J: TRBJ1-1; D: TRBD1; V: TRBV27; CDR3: CASSHYTGGREPFF; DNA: TGTGCCAGCAGTCACTATACAGGGGGGCGCGAGCCTTTCTTT
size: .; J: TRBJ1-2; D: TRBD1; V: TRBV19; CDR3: CATLSGTEYNRAYGYTF; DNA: TGTGCCACCTTATCCGGGACAGAATACAATCGCGCCTATGGCTACACCTTC
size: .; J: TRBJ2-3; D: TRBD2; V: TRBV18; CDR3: CASSPPGTSATDTQYF; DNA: TGTGCCAGCTCACCCCCCGGGACTAGCGCGACAGATACGCAGTATTTT
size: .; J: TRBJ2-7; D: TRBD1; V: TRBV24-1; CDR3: CATSDFPTGAAYEQYF; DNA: TGTGCCACCAGTGACTTCCCGACAGGGGCGGCCTACGAGCAGTACTTC
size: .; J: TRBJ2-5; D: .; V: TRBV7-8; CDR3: CASSSHRAETQYF; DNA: TGTGCCAGCAGCTCCCACAGGGCTGAGACCCAGTACTTC
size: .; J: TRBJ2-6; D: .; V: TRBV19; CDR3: CASSSDSGANVLTF; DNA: TGTGCCAGTAGTAGCGACAGCGGGGCCAACGTCCTGACTTTC
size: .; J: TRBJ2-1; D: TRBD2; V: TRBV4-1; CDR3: CASSLGLAGVLYNEQFF; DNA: TGCGCCAGCAGCCTCGGACTAGCGGGAGTTCTCTACAATGAGCAGTTCTTC